This note documents a single T cell receptor beta chain sequence. Its antigen remains unknown. PCR amplification relied on 60 Vbeta primers (plus 13 Jbeta primers). Clones were sequenced by immunoSEQ multiplex PCR, and TCRdb holds only the in-frame ones, with some missing. Altogether around 150,000 clones are present, 82% being singletons, with the ten largest covering about 1.6%. After removal of 5 bases from V and 4 bases from J, the junction contained 10 bases not matched to a gene. This CDR3 comprises 15 residues. From germline, CDR1 is MDHEN and CDR2 SYDVKM. The donors, nominally healthy at sampling, likely had unrecorded immune exposures. This entry is derived from a study of cytomegalovirus exposure and HLA in healthy donors. General study findings and limits: Reportedly, TCR beta sequences accurately predicted HLA-A and HLA-B alleles in most subjects. According to the study, around 150 TCR beta chains were cytomegalovirus-associated. Among the most significant clusters, several appeared linked to common viral pathogens in a later analysis.

The J gene is TRBJ2-7, the V gene TRBV28; 8 bases fit TRBD1. This TCR derives from a girl aged 5-17 years in good health and CMV-seropositive. The sample was PBMCs. In DNA, the CDR3 is TGTGCCAGCAGTACCCGGGACAGGTTTCCTTACGAGCAGTACTTC. It encodes CASSTRDRFPYEQYF.